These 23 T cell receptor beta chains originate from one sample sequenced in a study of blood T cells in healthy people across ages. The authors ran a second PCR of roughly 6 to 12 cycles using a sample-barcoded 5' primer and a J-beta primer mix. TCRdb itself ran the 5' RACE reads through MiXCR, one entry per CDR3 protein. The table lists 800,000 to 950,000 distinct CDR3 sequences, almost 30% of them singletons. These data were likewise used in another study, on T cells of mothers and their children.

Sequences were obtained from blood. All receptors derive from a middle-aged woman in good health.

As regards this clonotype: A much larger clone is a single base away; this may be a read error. CDR3 amino acids: CAIRKTGGEETQYF. CDR3 in DNA: TGTGCCATCAGGAAGACAGGGGGCGAAGAGACCCAGTACTTC. The chain carries TRBV10-3 and TRBJ2-5, with 10 bases lining up with TRBD1. Germline lookup yields CDR1 ENHRY and CDR2 SYGVKD. V shed 6 bases and J 3 bases; nucleotides not matched to a gene: 4. This CDR3 is built from 14 residues.

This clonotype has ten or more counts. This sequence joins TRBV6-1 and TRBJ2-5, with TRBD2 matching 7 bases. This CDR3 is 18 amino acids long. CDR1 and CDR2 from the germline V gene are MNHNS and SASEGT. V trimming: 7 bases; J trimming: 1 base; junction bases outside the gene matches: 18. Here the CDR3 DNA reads TGTGCCAGCACCTCACGACCGGGGGGAGCCTATTTCCAAGAGACCCAGTACTTC. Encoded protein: CASTSRPGGAYFQETQYF.

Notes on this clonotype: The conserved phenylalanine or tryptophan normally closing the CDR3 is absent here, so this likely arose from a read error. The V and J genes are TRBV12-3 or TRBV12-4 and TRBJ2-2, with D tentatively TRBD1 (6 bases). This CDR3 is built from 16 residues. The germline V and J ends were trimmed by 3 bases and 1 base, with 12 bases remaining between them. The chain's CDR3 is CASSFSQGRNTGELFL. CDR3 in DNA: TGTGCCAGCAGTTTTTCGCAGGGGCGGAACACCGGGGAGCTGTTTTTG.

The CDR3 DNA follows: TGCGCCAGCAGCCAAGATTCCGGGCATGACTACACCTTC. Translation gives CASSQDSGHDYTF. This sequence joins TRBV4-3 and TRBJ1-2, with D unresolved. The V end was cut by 0 bases, the J end by 10 bases, with 12 bases between. The CDR3 has 13 residues. From germline, CDR1 is LGHNA and CDR2 YSLEER.

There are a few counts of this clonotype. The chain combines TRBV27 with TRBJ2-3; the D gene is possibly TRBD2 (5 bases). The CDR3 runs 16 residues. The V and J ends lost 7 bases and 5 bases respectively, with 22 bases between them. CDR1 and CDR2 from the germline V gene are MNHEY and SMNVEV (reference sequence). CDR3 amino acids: CASNLGGSIMGDTQYF. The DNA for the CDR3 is TGTGCCAGCAATCTAGGAGGATCGATTATGGGAGATACGCAGTATTTT.

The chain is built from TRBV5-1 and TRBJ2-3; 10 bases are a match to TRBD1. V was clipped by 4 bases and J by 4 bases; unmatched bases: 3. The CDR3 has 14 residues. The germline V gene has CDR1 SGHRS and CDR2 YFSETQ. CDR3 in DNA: TGCGCCAGCAGCCAGACAGGGGGCGCAGATACGCAGTATTTT. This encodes CASSQTGGADTQYF.

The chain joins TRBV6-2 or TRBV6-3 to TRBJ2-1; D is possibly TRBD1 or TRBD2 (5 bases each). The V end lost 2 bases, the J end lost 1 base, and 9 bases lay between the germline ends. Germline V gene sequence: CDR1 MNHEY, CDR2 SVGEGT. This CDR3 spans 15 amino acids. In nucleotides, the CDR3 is TGTGCCAGCAGTTACGAGGGGCCTTCCTACAATGAGCAGTTCTTC. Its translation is CASSYEGPSYNEQFF.

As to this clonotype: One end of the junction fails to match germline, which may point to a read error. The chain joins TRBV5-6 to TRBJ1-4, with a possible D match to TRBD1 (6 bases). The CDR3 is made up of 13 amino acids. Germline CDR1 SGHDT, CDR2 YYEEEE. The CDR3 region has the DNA TGTGTCAGCGGCCGGGGGGCAGGTGAAAAACTGTTTTTT. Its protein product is CVSGRGAGEKLFF.

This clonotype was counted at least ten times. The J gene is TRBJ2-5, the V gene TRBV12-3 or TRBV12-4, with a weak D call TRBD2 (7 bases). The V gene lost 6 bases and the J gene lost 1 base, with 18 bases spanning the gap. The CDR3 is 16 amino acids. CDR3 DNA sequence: TGTGCCAGCAGCCCCGGCCCGGGGGGCCGCCAAGAGACCCAGTACTTC. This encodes CASSPGPGGRQETQYF.

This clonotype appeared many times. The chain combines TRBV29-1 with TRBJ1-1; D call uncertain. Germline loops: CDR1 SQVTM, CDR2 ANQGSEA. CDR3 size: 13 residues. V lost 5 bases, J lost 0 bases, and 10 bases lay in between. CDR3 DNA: TGCAGCGTTAAGAAGGCACTGAACACTGAAGCTTTCTTT. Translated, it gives CSVKKALNTEAFF. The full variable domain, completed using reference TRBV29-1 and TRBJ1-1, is SAVISQKPSRDICQRGTSLTIQCQVDSQVTMMFWYRQQPGQSLTLIATANQGSEATYESGFVIDKFPISRPNLTFSTLTVSNMSPEDSSIYLCSVKKALNTEAFFGQGTRLTVV.

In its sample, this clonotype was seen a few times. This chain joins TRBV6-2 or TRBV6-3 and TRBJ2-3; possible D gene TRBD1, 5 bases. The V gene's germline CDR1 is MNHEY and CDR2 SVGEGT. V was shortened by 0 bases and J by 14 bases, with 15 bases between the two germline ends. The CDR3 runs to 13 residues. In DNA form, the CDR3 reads TGTGCCAGCAGTTACTCATCTGGACACGCAGGGTATTTT. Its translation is CASSYSSGHAGYF.

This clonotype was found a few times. The CDR3 protein is CASSPPRQGYFLYNEQFF. The DNA of the CDR3 is TGTGCCAGCAGTCCCCCACGACAGGGATATTTTCTCTACAATGAGCAGTTCTTC. The V and J genes are TRBV27 and TRBJ2-1; TRBD1 matches 7 bases. CDR3 length: 18 amino acids. CDR1 is MNHEY and CDR2 is SMNVEV in the germline V gene (reference sequence). The V gene end was trimmed by 5 bases and the J gene end by 3 bases; junction bases not matched to a gene: 16.

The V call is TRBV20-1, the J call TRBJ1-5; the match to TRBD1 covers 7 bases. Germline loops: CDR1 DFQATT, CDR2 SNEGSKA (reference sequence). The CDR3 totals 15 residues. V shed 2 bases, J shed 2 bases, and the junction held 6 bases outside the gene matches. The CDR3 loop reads CSARTTGWGNQPQHF. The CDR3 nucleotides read TGCAGTGCTAGAACGACAGGGTGGGGCAATCAGCCCCAGCATTTT.

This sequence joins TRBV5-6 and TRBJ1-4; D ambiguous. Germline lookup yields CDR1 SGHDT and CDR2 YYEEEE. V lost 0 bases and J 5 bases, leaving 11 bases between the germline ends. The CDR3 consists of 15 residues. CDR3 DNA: TGTGCCAGCAGCTTGGCCCCGACGGAGAATGAAAAACTGTTTTTT. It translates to CASSLAPTENEKLFF.

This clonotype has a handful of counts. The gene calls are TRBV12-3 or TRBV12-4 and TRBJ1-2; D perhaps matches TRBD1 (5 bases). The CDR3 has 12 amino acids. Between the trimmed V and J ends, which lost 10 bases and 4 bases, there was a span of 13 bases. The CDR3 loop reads CAIEGHGYGYTF. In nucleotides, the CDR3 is TGTGCCATAGAGGGGCACGGCTATGGCTACACCTTC.

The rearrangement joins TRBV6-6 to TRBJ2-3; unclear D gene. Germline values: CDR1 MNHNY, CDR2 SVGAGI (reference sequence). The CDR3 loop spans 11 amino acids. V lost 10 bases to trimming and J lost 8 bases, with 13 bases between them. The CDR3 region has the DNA TGTGCCACGTCCAAAGTGGGTACGCAGTATTTT. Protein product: CATSKVGTQYF.

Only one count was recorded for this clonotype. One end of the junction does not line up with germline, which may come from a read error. CDR3 coding DNA: TGTGCTAGCAGTCCCGCACCCTCGGGACAGGCCTGCTACGAGCAGTACTTC. It specifies CASSPAPSGQACYEQYF. V and J are TRBV28 and TRBJ2-7; 8 nucleotides align to TRBD1. Germline values: CDR1 MDHEN, CDR2 SYDVKM. The CDR3 has 17 residues.

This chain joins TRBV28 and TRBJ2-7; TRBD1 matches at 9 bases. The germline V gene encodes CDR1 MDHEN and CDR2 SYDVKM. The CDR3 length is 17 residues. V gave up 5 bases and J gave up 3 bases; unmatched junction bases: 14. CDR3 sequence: CASSPTGTGYGIYEQYF. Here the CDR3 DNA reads TGTGCCAGCAGTCCTACCGGGACAGGGTACGGAATCTACGAGCAGTACTTC.

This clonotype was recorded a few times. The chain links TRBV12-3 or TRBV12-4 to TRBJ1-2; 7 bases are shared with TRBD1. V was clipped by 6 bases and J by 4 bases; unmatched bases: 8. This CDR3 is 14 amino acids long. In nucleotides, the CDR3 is TGTGCCAGCAGCTCCTTGACAGGGATCTATGGCTACACCTTC. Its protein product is CASSSLTGIYGYTF.

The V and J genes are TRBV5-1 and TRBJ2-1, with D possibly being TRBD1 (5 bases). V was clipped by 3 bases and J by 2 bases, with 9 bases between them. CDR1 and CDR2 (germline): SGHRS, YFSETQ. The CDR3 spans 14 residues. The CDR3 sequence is CASSWQGPYNEQFF. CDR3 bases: TGCGCCAGCAGCTGGCAGGGTCCCTACAATGAGCAGTTCTTC.

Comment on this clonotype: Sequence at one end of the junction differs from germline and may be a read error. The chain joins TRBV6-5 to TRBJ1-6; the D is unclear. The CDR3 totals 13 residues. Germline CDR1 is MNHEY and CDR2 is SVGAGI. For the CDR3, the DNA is TGTGCCACCCAGACCCAAAAGCGTTCACCCCGCCACTTT. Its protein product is CATQTQKRSPRHF.

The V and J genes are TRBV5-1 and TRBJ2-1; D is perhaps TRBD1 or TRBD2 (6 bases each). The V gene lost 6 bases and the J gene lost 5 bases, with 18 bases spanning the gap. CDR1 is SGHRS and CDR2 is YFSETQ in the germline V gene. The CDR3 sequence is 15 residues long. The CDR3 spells CASNPGRQEDNEQFF. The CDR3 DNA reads TGCGCCAGCAACCCCGGGAGACAGGAGGACAATGAGCAGTTCTTC.

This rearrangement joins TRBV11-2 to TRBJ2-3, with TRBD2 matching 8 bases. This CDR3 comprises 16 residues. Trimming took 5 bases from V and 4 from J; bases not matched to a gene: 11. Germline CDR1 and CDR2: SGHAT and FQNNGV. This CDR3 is CASSPLAGGTADTQYF. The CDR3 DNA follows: TGTGCCAGCAGCCCACTGGCGGGGGGCACGGCAGATACGCAGTATTTT.